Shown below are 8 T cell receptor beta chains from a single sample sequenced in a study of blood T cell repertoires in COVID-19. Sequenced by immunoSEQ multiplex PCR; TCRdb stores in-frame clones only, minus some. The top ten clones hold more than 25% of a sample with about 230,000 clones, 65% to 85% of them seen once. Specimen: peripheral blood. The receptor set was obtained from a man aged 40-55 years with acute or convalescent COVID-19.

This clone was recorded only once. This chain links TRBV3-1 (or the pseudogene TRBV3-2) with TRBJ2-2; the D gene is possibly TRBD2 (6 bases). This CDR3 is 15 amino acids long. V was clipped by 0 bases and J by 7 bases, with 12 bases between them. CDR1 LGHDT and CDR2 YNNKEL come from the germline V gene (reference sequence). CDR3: CASSQETGAVGELFF. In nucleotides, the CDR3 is TGTGCCAGCAGCCAAGAGACGGGAGCGGTCGGGGAGCTGTTTTTT.

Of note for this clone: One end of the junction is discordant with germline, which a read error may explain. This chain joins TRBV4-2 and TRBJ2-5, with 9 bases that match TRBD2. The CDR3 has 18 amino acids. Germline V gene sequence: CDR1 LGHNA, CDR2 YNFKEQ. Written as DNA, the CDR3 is TGTGCCAGCAGCCAAGACAGGTCACTAGCGGGTACCCAAGGGACCCAGTACTTC. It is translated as CASSQDRSLAGTQGTQYF.

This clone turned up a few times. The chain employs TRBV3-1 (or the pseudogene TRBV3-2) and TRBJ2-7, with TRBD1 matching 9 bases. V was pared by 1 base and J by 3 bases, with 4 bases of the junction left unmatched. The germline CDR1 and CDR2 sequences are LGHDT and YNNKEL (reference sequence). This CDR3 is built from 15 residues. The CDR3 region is CASSQGQGDFYEQYF. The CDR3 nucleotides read TGTGCCAGCAGCCAAGGACAGGGGGATTTCTACGAGCAGTACTTC.

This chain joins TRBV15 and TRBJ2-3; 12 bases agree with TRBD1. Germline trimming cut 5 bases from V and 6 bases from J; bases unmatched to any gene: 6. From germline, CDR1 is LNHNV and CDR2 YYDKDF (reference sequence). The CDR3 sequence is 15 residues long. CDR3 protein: CATSGRDRGPDTQYF. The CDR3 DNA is TGTGCCACCAGCGGAAGGGACAGGGGGCCGGATACGCAGTATTTT.

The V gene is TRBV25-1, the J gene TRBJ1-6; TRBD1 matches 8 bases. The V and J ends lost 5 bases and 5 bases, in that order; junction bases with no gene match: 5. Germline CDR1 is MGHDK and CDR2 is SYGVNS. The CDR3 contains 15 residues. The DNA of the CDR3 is TGTGCCAGCAGTAAACCGGGACAGGATAATTCACCCCTCCACTTT. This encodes CASSKPGQDNSPLHF.

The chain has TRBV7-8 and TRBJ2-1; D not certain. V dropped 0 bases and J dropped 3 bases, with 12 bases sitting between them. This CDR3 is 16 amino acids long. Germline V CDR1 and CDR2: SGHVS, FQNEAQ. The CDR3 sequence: CASSLAGLTYYNEQFF. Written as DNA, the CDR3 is TGTGCCAGCAGCTTAGCGGGCTTGACGTACTACAATGAGCAGTTCTTC. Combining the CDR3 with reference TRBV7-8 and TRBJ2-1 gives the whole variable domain GAGVSQSPRYKVAKRGQDVALRCDPISGHVSLFWYQQALGQGPEFLTYFQNEAQLDKSGLPSDRFFAERPEGSVSTLKIQRTQQEDSAVYLCASSLAGLTYYNEQFFGPGTRLTVL.

The CDR3 DNA sequence: TGTGCCAGCAGGGGGACAGCCGCGAGCACTGAGCAGTTCTTC. Residues: CASRGTAASTEQFF. The V gene is TRBV6-5, the J gene TRBJ2-1; 7 bases match TRBD1. Germline values: CDR1 MNHEY, CDR2 SVGAGI. The junction had 11 bases not matched to a gene; V was cut back by 6 bases and J by 9 bases. The CDR3 runs 14 residues.

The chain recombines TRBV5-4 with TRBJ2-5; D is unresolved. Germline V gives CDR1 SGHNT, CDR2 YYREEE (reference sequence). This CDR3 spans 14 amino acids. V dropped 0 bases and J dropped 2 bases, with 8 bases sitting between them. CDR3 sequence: CASSLDLGQETQYF. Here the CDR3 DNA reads TGTGCCAGCAGCTTGGACCTCGGGCAAGAGACCCAGTACTTC.